This T cell receptor beta chain was sequenced in a study of CD8 T cells in Susac syndrome. The RNA input was about 0.5 to 1 ug, and it was reverse transcribed with random hexamers. TCRdb re-derived calls from the immunoSEQ multiplex PCR reads in MiXCR, one entry per CDR3 protein. The table has fewer than 350,000 distinct CDR3 sequences, just over 90% seen once. This CDR3 comprises 14 residues. V gave up 5 bases and J gave up 2 bases, with 12 bases separating them. Per germline, CDR1 SQVTM and CDR2 ANQGSEA. The TCR comes from a human donor with multiple sclerosis. The chain recombines TRBV29-1 with TRBJ2-2; D could derive from TRBD1 or TRBD2 (5 bases each). The material sequenced was CD4+ T cells from PBMCs. DNA for the CDR3: TGCAGCGTTCGGGACCCCGGAAACACCGGGGAGCTGTTTTTT. It specifies CSVRDPGNTGELFF.